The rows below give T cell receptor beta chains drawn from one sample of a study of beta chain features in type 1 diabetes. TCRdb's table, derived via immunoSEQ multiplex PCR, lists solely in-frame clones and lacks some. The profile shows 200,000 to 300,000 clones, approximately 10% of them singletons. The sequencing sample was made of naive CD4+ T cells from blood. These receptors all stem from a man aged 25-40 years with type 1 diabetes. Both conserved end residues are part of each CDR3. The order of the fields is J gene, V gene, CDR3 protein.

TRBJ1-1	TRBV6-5	CASTEQGGSYTEAFF
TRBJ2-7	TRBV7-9	CASSSTSGGVYEQYF
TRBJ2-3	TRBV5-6	CASSPGNTDTQYF
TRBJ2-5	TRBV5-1	CASSLNAGRTKETQYF
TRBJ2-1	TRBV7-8	CASSLQGAGEQFF
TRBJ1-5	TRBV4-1	CASSQVFTGVRQPQHF
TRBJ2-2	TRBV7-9	CASRTTGSGELFF
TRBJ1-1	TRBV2	CASSLQGNTEAFF
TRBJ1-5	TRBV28	CASRGHPNQPQHF
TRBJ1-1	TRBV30	CAPTGAMNTEAFF
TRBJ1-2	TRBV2	CASSGTGEGYTF
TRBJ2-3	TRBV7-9	CASSLGQGADTQYF
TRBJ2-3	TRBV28	CATRADTQYF
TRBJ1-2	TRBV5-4	CASSLRSPELYGYTF